Presented here are 5 T cell receptor beta chains from one specimen sequenced in a study of blood T cell repertoires in COVID-19. Sequenced by immunoSEQ multiplex PCR; TCRdb stores in-frame clones only, minus some. The sample carries roughly 670,000 clones, over 80% recorded once. The sample consisted of peripheral blood. These receptors were obtained from a young woman with acute or convalescent COVID-19.

The chain employs TRBV7-9 and TRBJ1-1; TRBD1 matches 11 bases. CDR1 is SEHNR, CDR2 FQNEAQ, per germline (reference sequence). Trimming took 6 bases from V and 9 from J; bases not matched to a gene: 9. The length of the CDR3 is 14 residues. This CDR3 reads CASSRAGTGGKAFF. In DNA form, the CDR3 reads TGTGCCAGCAGTCGAGCCGGGACAGGGGGGAAAGCTTTCTTT.

The gene calls are TRBV6-2 or TRBV6-3 and TRBJ2-6; 8 bases match TRBD1. The CDR3 totals 16 residues. J gave up 4 bases and V 4 bases, and 6 bases lay outside the gene matches. Per germline, CDR1 MNHEY and CDR2 SVGEGT. CDR3 protein: CASSSYRGKGANVLTF. The DNA of the CDR3 is TGTGCCAGCAGTTCTTACAGGGGGAAGGGGGCCAACGTCCTGACTTTC.

The rearrangement links TRBV19 to TRBJ1-1; 7 positions agree with TRBD1. Germline V lookup: CDR1 LNHDA, CDR2 SQIVND (reference sequence). The CDR3 runs 15 residues. The V gene end was trimmed by 1 base and the J gene end by 3 bases; junction bases not matched to a gene: 5. The CDR3 sequence: CASSIAGQAYTEAFF. Here the CDR3 DNA reads TGTGCCAGTAGTATAGCCGGACAGGCGTACACTGAAGCTTTCTTT.

This clone was detected only once. V gene TRBV21-1 combines with J gene TRBJ2-3; the DNA was not used to check the table's D call, TRBD2. TRBV21-1 is an annotated pseudogene. The CDR3 totals 15 residues. The CDR3 spells CASSKGNSGGPGTYF. The CDR3 DNA reads as TGTGCCAGCAGCAAAGGGAATAGCGGGGGGCCGGGGACGTATTTT.

The J gene is TRBJ1-2, the V gene TRBV7-9; D gene ambiguous. CDR1 SEHNR and CDR2 FQNEAQ come from the germline V gene (reference sequence). The CDR3 has 13 amino acids. V lost 4 bases and J lost 4, with 10 bases in between. CDR3 DNA: TGTGCCAGCAGCTCTTCGGGGATCTATGGCTACACCTTC. This sequence encodes CASSSSGIYGYTF. Full variable domain (missing parts from reference TRBV7-9 and TRBJ1-2): DTGVSQNPRHKITKRGQNVTFRCDPISEHNRLYWYRQTLGQGPEFLTYFQNEAQLEKSRLLSDRFSAERPKGSFSTLEIQRTEQGDSAMYLCASSSSGIYGYTFGSGTRLTVV.